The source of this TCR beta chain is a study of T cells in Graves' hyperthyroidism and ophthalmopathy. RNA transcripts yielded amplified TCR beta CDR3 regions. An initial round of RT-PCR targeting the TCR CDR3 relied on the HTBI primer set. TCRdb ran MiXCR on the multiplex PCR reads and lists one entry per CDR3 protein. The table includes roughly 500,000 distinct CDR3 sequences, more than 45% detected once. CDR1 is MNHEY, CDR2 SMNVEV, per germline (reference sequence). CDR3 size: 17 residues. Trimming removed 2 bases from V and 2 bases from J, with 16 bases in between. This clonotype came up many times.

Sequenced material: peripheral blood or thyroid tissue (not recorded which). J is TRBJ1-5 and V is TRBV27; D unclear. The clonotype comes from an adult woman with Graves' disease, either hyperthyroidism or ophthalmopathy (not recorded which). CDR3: CASSLRHLGAGNQPQHF. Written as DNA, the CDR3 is TGTGCCAGCAGTTTAAGGCACCTCGGCGCGGGCAATCAGCCCCAGCATTTT.